This T cell receptor (beta chain) was recovered during a study of identical twins. V dropped 6 bases and J dropped 11 bases, with 13 bases sitting between them. Germline loops: CDR1 MNHEY, CDR2 SVGAGI. There are 11 residues in the CDR3. A few counts support this clonotype. TCRdb passed the 5' RACE reads through MiXCR, listing each CDR3 protein once. The sample has under 900,000 distinct CDR3 sequences, roughly 18% seen once. These data also formed part of another study, on T cells expressing NK-cell markers. In that study: With an anti-gamma-delta TCR antibody, sorting in several experiments was kept to alpha-beta TCR T cells. Of the CD8+ T cell pool in about 6 donors, about 1.0-8% was accounted for by dominant NKG2C+ clonotypes. Several of the donors also had these clonotypes leading their CD3+CD56-NKG2C+ fraction.

This chain connects TRBV6-5 to TRBJ1-1; tentatively, D is TRBD1 (6 bases). This receptor was obtained from a woman younger than 30 in good health. Sequencing was performed on PBMCs. This CDR3 is CASRTQGKAFF. CDR3 nucleotide sequence: TGTGCCAGCAGGACACAGGGTAAGGCTTTCTTT.